The T cell receptor beta chain under discussion was sequenced for a study of cytomegalovirus exposure and HLA in healthy donors. This clone was counted a single time. PCR amplification relied on 60 Vbeta primers (plus 13 Jbeta primers). Sequencing used immunoSEQ multiplex PCR; TCRdb keeps in-frame clones, though not all of them. Found here are tens of thousands of clones, about 72% of them singletons; the top ten hold approximately 3.3%. The CDR3 is made up of 13 amino acids. CDR1 and CDR2 (germline): GTSNPN, SVGIG (reference sequence). With V trimmed by 3 bases and J by 6 bases, 2 bases remained unmatched.

The chain is built from TRBV30 and TRBJ1-5, with TRBD1 matching over 10 bases. Sequencing used PBMCs. This clonotype was obtained from a woman between 35 and 50 years old in good health and CMV-seropositive. In DNA, the CDR3 is TGTGCCTGGAGGGGACAGGGGAGTCAGCCCCAGCATTTT. It encodes CAWRGQGSQPQHF.